One sample yielded the 32 T cell receptor beta chains listed below, sequenced in a study of T cell repertoires in cytomegalovirus infection. TCRdb reprocessed the reads via MiXCR and lists one record per CDR3 protein. Of some 270,000 distinct CDR3 sequences in the sample, about 15% were seen once. The sample was CD8+ T cells from PBMCs. Receptors originate from a human donor in good health (CMV status not recorded). Some clones in this sample may be carry-over from other donors' samples.

The rearrangement links TRBV7-2 to TRBJ1-2, with a tentative D call TRBD1 (6 bases). This CDR3 region has 14 residues. Germline CDR1 is SGHTA and CDR2 is FQGNSA. The V end lost 2 bases, the J end lost 6 bases, and 13 bases lay between the germline ends. The CDR3 DNA sequence: TGTGCCAGCAGCTTAATTGGGGGCTCTCATGGCTACACCTTC. Translation gives CASSLIGGSHGYTF.

This clonotype was seen ten or more times. The chain uses TRBV7-6 and TRBJ1-1; D unresolved. Deletions cut 5 bases from V and 1 base from J, with 8 bases between. This CDR3 contains 13 residues. Germline V CDR1 and CDR2: SGHVS, FNYEAQ. The CDR3: CASSLGENTEAFF. The DNA for the CDR3 is TGTGCCAGCAGCCTTGGGGAGAACACTGAAGCTTTCTTT.

V gene TRBV7-9 combines with J gene TRBJ1-4, with D possibly being TRBD1 (5 bases). Trimming took off 6 bases at V and 4 bases at J, with 21 bases between the two ends. The CDR3 runs 17 residues. CDR1 is SEHNR, CDR2 FQNEAQ, per germline (reference sequence). The DNA for the CDR3 is TGTGCCAGCAGTATCCGGGACCTTTTCGATGGTAATGAAAAACTGTTTTTT. It specifies CASSIRDLFDGNEKLFF.

The chain uses TRBV20-1 and TRBJ1-2; 9 bases are shared with TRBD1. This CDR3 has 16 residues. With 6 bases clipped from V and 0 bases from J, the junction kept 11 bases outside the gene matches. Germline assignment: CDR1 DFQATT and CDR2 SNEGSKA (reference sequence). The CDR3 region is CSARGTGSQPNYGYTF. The CDR3 DNA is TGCAGTGCGCGGGGGACAGGGTCCCAGCCTAACTATGGCTACACCTTC.

The gene calls are TRBV5-1 and TRBJ2-3; the D is unclear. The CDR3 has 14 amino acids. Per the germline V gene, CDR1 is SGHRS and CDR2 is YFSETQ. V was clipped by 0 bases and J by 2 bases, with 7 bases between them. This chain's CDR3 is CASSLEADTDTQYF. The CDR3 DNA reads as TGCGCCAGCAGCTTGGAAGCCGACACAGATACGCAGTATTTT.

This clonotype was detected ten times or more. This chain joins TRBV7-2 and TRBJ2-7; D call uncertain. The CDR3 consists of 14 residues. Trimming took 7 bases from V and 6 from J, leaving 19 bases between them. Germline assignment: CDR1 SGHTA and CDR2 FQGNSA. CDR3 sequence: CASTPDPGTGEQYF. The CDR3 bases are TGTGCCAGCACCCCTGACCCGGGCACTGGCGAGCAGTACTTC.

This sequence joins TRBV5-5 and TRBJ2-6, with D maybe TRBD1 (5 bases). V was trimmed by 3 bases and J by 0 bases, leaving 22 bases between them. The germline CDR1 and CDR2 sequences are SGHKS and YYEKEE (reference sequence). The CDR3 contains 20 residues. The CDR3 sequence is CASSWAPAETDPSGANVLTF. The CDR3 bases are TGTGCCAGCAGCTGGGCGCCGGCGGAGACAGACCCCTCTGGGGCCAACGTCCTGACTTTC.

The sample holds many counts of this clonotype. The chain is built from TRBV28 and TRBJ2-4, with D unresolved. CDR3 length equals 18 residues. The germline CDR1 and CDR2 sequences are MDHEN and SYDVKM. Trimming pared 2 bases from V and 0 bases from J, leaving 17 bases between. The CDR3 loop reads CASSLELVADLAKNIQYF. The CDR3, as DNA: TGTGCCAGCAGTTTAGAGCTTGTGGCAGACCTAGCCAAAAACATTCAGTACTTC.

The table lists this clonotype with many counts. The genes are TRBV11-2 and TRBJ2-5, with a weak D call TRBD2 (6 bases). The CDR3 is made up of 15 amino acids. Germline assignment: CDR1 SGHAT and CDR2 FQNNGV. The V end lost 5 bases, the J end lost 5 bases, and 18 bases lay between the germline ends. The CDR3 region has the DNA TGTGCCAGCAGCACGGGGGTCTCAAAGCGGGAGACCCAGTACTTC. Translating gives CASSTGVSKRETQYF.

The chain recombines TRBV13 with TRBJ2-2; possibly TRBD1 or TRBD2 for D (5 bases each). CDR3 length equals 17 residues. Deletions cut 4 bases from V and 0 bases from J, with 15 bases between. From germline, CDR1 is PRHDT and CDR2 FYEKMQ (reference sequence). CDR3 nucleotide sequence: TGTGCCAGCAGCTCAGGGACCCTGAGGGCGAACACCGGGGAGCTGTTTTTT. This codes for CASSSGTLRANTGELFF.

This clonotype was seen a few times. The genes are TRBV7-9 and TRBJ1-6; 9 bases are shared with TRBD1. The V gene end was trimmed by 5 bases and the J gene end by 7 bases; junction bases not matched to a gene: 6. The CDR3 contains 15 residues. Germline CDR1 SEHNR, CDR2 FQNEAQ (reference sequence). In nucleotides, the CDR3 is TGTGCCAGCAGCCCCGGGACAGGGACCAATTCACCCCTCCACTTT. The encoded protein is CASSPGTGTNSPLHF.

The genes are TRBV12-3 or TRBV12-4 and TRBJ1-2; D not certain. V lost 6 bases and J lost 5, with 13 bases in between. The CDR3 is 13 residues long. This CDR3 is CASSKGLGYGYTF. CDR3 in DNA: TGTGCCAGCAGCAAAGGGTTGGGTTATGGCTACACCTTC.

This clonotype has ten or more counts. The rearrangement links TRBV7-8 to TRBJ1-3; D is unresolved. V lost 4 bases to trimming and J lost 6 bases, with 13 bases between them. The length of the CDR3 is 14 residues. From germline, CDR1 is SGHVS and CDR2 FQNEAQ. For the CDR3, the DNA is TGTGCCAGCAGCTCCTTGGGTGGGGAAAACACCATATATTTT. It encodes CASSSLGGENTIYF.

Many counts were recorded for this clonotype. The chain uses TRBV7-2 and TRBJ1-6; D remains ambiguous. CDR1 is SGHTA, CDR2 FQGNSA, per germline. V was shortened by 9 bases and J by 0 bases, with 9 bases between the two germline ends. This CDR3 is built from 14 residues. The CDR3 DNA is TGTGCCAGTTCCGAGAGCTCCTATAATTCACCCCTCCACTTT. Amino acids: CASSESSYNSPLHF.

This clonotype appeared once. This sequence joins TRBV10-3 and TRBJ2-1; 9 positions agree with TRBD1. Unmatched junction bases numbered 3, after V lost 2 bases and J lost 4 bases. CDR3 size: 15 residues. Germline loops: CDR1 ENHRY, CDR2 SYGVKD. This chain's CDR3 is CAISEDRGEYNEQFF. DNA of the CDR3: TGTGCCATCAGTGAGGACAGGGGGGAGTACAATGAGCAGTTCTTC.

The table lists this clonotype with many counts. The chain employs TRBV7-2 and TRBJ2-5; D not certain. CDR3 size: 14 residues. Germline V lookup: CDR1 SGHTA, CDR2 FQGNSA. Trimming pared 3 bases from V and 5 bases from J, leaving 13 bases between. CDR3 in amino acids: CASSLIGSRETQYF. CDR3 DNA sequence: TGTGCCAGCAGCTTGATAGGGTCGAGGGAGACCCAGTACTTC. The full variable domain, in which reference TRBV7-2 and TRBJ2-5 provide the parts outside the CDR3, is GAGVSQSPSNKVTEKGKDVELRCDPISGHTALYWYRQSLGQGLEFLIYFQGNSAPDKSGLPSDRFSAERTGGSVSTLTIQRTQQEDSAVYLCASSLIGSRETQYFGPGTRLLVL.

There are a few counts of this clonotype. V and J are TRBV2 and TRBJ2-2; D remains unclear. The germline CDR1 and CDR2 sequences are SNHLY and FYNNEI. Between the trimmed V and J ends, which lost 10 bases and 6 bases, there was a span of 12 bases. There are 12 residues in the CDR3. CDR3 DNA sequence: TGTGCCAACCAACGCCTTGCCGGGGAGCTGTTTTTT. The encoded protein is CANQRLAGELFF.

The rearrangement joins TRBV6-6 to TRBJ2-3; possible D gene TRBD1, 5 bases. The CDR3 is made up of 14 amino acids. V was pared by 8 bases and J by 2 bases, with 14 bases between. Germline-derived CDR1 and CDR2 are MNHNY and SVGAGI (reference sequence). CDR3 residues: CASGAATYTDTQYF. CDR3 bases: TGTGCCAGCGGGGCAGCCACATACACAGATACGCAGTATTTT.

The CDR3 region has the DNA TGTGCCAGCAGCTTAGGGGTCCTTTATTGGGGGCGGGATGAAGCTTTCTTT. This codes for CASSLGVLYWGRDEAFF. V gene TRBV11-2 combines with J gene TRBJ1-1; D perhaps matches TRBD1 (6 bases). V lost 1 base and J lost 7, with 22 bases in between. Germline V lookup: CDR1 SGHAT, CDR2 FQNNGV. This CDR3 contains 17 residues.

The genes are TRBV20-1 and TRBJ1-1; D not resolved. The CDR3 sequence is 12 residues long. Germline CDR1 is DFQATT and CDR2 is SNEGSKA (reference sequence). V was cut by 8 bases and J by 6 bases, with 16 bases left in between. The CDR3, as DNA: TGCAGTCCCCTCGCCAGATCCTCTGAAGCTTTCTTT. Protein sequence: CSPLARSSEAFF.

This clonotype was observed many times. The V and J genes are TRBV7-9 and TRBJ2-3; tentatively, D is TRBD1 (5 bases). CDR1 and CDR2 (germline): SEHNR, FQNEAQ (reference sequence). The V and J ends lost 5 bases and 6 bases respectively, with 18 bases between them. The CDR3 extends over 15 amino acids. The CDR3 nucleotides are TGTGCCAGCAGCGGAGAGACAGTGCGTTGGGATACGCAGTATTTT. This codes for CASSGETVRWDTQYF.

This clonotype was observed a few times. The V and J genes are TRBV9 and TRBJ2-1; a possible D gene is TRBD2 (6 bases). Germline CDR1 is SGDLS and CDR2 is YYNGEE. The CDR3 is made up of 18 amino acids. Between the trimmed V and J ends, which lost 0 bases and 1 base, there was a span of 17 bases. The CDR3 nucleotides are TGTGCCAGCAGCGTAGATCTAGGAACGGGACTTTCCTACAATGAGCAGTTCTTC. It yields the protein CASSVDLGTGLSYNEQFF.

Many counts were recorded for this clonotype. The chain links TRBV11-2 to TRBJ2-7; TRBD2 is a possible D gene (6 bases). CDR1 SGHAT and CDR2 FQNNGV come from the germline V gene. CDR3 length: 13 amino acids. V lost 7 bases and J 5 bases, leaving 15 bases between the germline ends. CDR3 DNA sequence: TGTGCCAGCAACCGGGGAGGTGTACACGAGCAGTACTTC. This gives the protein CASNRGGVHEQYF.

This chain joins TRBV6-5 and TRBJ2-1, with TRBD2 identical over 9 bases. The length of the CDR3 is 17 residues. V was clipped by 0 bases and J by 5 bases; unmatched bases: 8. Germline V gene sequence: CDR1 MNHEY, CDR2 SVGAGI. CDR3 sequence: CASSYSMAGGPHNEQFF. DNA for the CDR3: TGTGCCAGCAGTTACTCGATGGCGGGGGGGCCCCACAATGAGCAGTTCTTC.

The chain recombines TRBV20-1 with TRBJ2-5; D is uncertain. Trimming cost V 1 base and J 5 bases, with 11 bases left between them. CDR1 and CDR2 (germline): DFQATT, SNEGSKA (reference sequence). This CDR3 has 13 residues. The CDR3 DNA sequence: TGCAGTGCTAGAGCCGGATCTGATGAGACCCAGTACTTC. Protein: CSARAGSDETQYF.

This clonotype was detected a few times. The chain joins TRBV5-1 to TRBJ2-7; 11 bases are a match to TRBD1. Unmatched junction bases numbered 5, after V lost 5 bases and J lost 7 bases. This CDR3 has 13 residues. Germline V gene lookup returns CDR1 SGHRS and CDR2 YFSETQ. Written as DNA, the CDR3 is TGCGCCAGCAGAGGACAGGGGGCGCGGGAGCAGTACTTC. Residues: CASRGQGAREQYF.

This clonotype has a count of ten or more. The CDR3 nucleotides are TGTGCCAGCAGTTACTCGACCCCCACCGCGGGGTTGGGGTACGAGCAGTACTTC. Its protein is CASSYSTPTAGLGYEQYF. The chain carries TRBV6-2 or TRBV6-3 and TRBJ2-7; possibly TRBD2 for D (6 bases). V was trimmed by 0 bases and J by 4 bases, leaving 22 bases between them. The CDR3 totals 18 residues. The germline CDR1 and CDR2 sequences are MNHEY and SVGEGT.

Remarks on this clonotype: An end of the junction does not agree with germline; a read error may underlie this. V is TRBV7-9 and J is TRBJ1-1; D unresolved. The CDR3 is 13 amino acids. Germline values: CDR1 SEHNR, CDR2 FQNEAQ (reference sequence). The CDR3, as DNA: TGTGCCAGCAGCCTGGGCGGGAACGCTGAAGCTTTCTTT. Translating it yields CASSLGGNAEAFF.

This clonotype was seen many times. The chain combines TRBV7-6 with TRBJ2-7; D is undetermined. The CDR3 length is 15 residues. V lost 1 base to trimming and J lost 4 bases, with 14 bases between them. The germline V gene encodes CDR1 SGHVS and CDR2 FNYEAQ. The CDR3 DNA reads TGTGCCAGCAGCTTAGACCCACCACCCGGATACGAGCAGTACTTC. Protein sequence: CASSLDPPPGYEQYF.

This clonotype appeared many times. The chain links TRBV4-2 to TRBJ2-7; 8 bases are shared with TRBD1. Per germline, CDR1 LGHNA and CDR2 YNFKEQ. Trimming removed 3 bases from V and 6 bases from J; junction bases left unmatched: 4. There are 13 residues in the CDR3. The CDR3 protein is CASSHLDRGEQYF. The CDR3 region has the DNA TGTGCCAGCAGCCATCTCGACAGGGGCGAGCAGTACTTC.

The gene calls are TRBV20-1 and TRBJ2-5, with D tentatively TRBD1 (6 bases). This CDR3 has 16 residues. V was shortened by 4 bases and J by 3 bases, with 21 bases between the two germline ends. Germline V gives CDR1 DFQATT, CDR2 SNEGSKA (reference sequence). The CDR3, as DNA: TGCAGTGCTACAACGACAGGAGTAACAATTGAAGAGACCCAGTACTTC. Encoded protein: CSATTTGVTIEETQYF.

This clonotype has more than one count but fewer than ten. The chain recombines TRBV7-2 with TRBJ2-5, with TRBD2 matching over 8 bases. With V trimmed by 3 bases and J by 1 base, 4 bases remained unmatched. Germline V gene data show CDR1 as SGHTA and CDR2 as FQGNSA. The CDR3 loop spans 15 amino acids. The CDR3 DNA is TGTGCCAGCAGCTTCGGGGGGGGGATCCAAGAGACCCAGTACTTC. This gives the protein CASSFGGGIQETQYF. Full variable domain (remainder filled in from reference TRBV7-2 and TRBJ2-5): GAGVSQSPSNKVTEKGKDVELRCDPISGHTALYWYRQSLGQGLEFLIYFQGNSAPDKSGLPSDRFSAERTGGSVSTLTIQRTQQEDSAVYLCASSFGGGIQETQYFGPGTRLLVL.